This entry lists 2 T cell receptor beta chains sequenced from one sample in a study of cytomegalovirus exposure and HLA in healthy donors. It was with 60 Vbeta and 13 Jbeta primers that the PCR ran. Sequenced by immunoSEQ multiplex PCR; TCRdb stores in-frame clones only, minus some. The repertoire holds fewer than 150,000 clones, with over 70% as singletons. Sequenced input: PBMCs. The receptors stem from a woman aged 45-65 years in good health and CMV-seropositive.

This clone was seen only a few times. The chain carries TRBV2 and TRBJ2-2; tentatively, D is TRBD1 (6 bases). V was pared by 3 bases and J by 3 bases, with 11 bases between. Germline loops: CDR1 SNHLY, CDR2 FYNNEI. CDR3 length equals 15 residues. This CDR3 reads CASSDSSGDTGELFF. In DNA, the CDR3 is TGTGCCAGCAGTGATTCCTCAGGGGACACCGGGGAGCTGTTTTTT.

The chain couples TRBV5-8 to TRBJ1-2; 8 bases are shared with TRBD1. CDR1 SGHTS and CDR2 YDEGEE come from the germline V gene. V dropped 4 bases and J dropped 6; count of bases not matched to a gene: 11. This CDR3 is built from 15 residues. CDR3 protein: CASSNRQGSGNGYTF. The CDR3 nucleotides read TGTGCCAGCAGCAATAGACAGGGGAGCGGGAATGGCTACACCTTC.